The source of this T cell receptor beta chain is a study of CD4 T cells in relation to SARS-CoV-2 and coronaviruses. General observations from the study: About 65% of donors had memory CD4+ clonotypes crossrecognizing SARS-CoV-2 and common cold coronavirus spike.

Unexposed donor CD4+ T cells date from about 2011-2019, before the COVID-19 pandemic. Remarks on this clone: What it binds is not known.

Germline V gives CDR1 SGHAT, CDR2 FQNNGV. Losses at the gene ends were 5 bases for V and 4 bases for J; bases not matched to a gene: 9. This CDR3 has 17 amino acids. Assay: immunoSEQ multiplex PCR; the TCRdb copy retains only in-frame clones and omits some. The table records more than 50,000 clones, roughly 89% of them present only once. Sequenced input: memory CD4+ T cells from PBMCs. This receptor was obtained from a human donor in good health. The chain combines TRBV11-2 with TRBJ2-6; 9 positions agree with TRBD1. Here the CDR3 DNA reads TGTGCCAGCAGCCCCCGGGACAGGGCAACCGGGGCCAACGTCCTGACTTTC. It is translated as CASSPRDRATGANVLTF.